The 27 T cell receptor beta chains below all came from one sample that was sequenced in a study of blood T cell repertoires in COVID-19 (TCRdb year 2020). Receptors were amplified or captured by the immunoSEQ multiplex PCR assay. The source is immuneACCESS, and TCRdb retained only in-frame sequences with V and J called. Part of the clones is not carried over; for the studies checked, unresolved V genes explain less than half of this, and the remainder is unexplained. In this sample the table shows roughly 310,000 clones, 90% of which occur a single time. The ten largest make up 2.5% to 3.5% of the sample. The sample consisted of peripheral blood. These receptors were obtained from a woman aged 25-40 years with COVID-19, enrolled during active disease.

V and J are TRBV28 and TRBJ1-5, with D uncertain. The CDR3 length is 13 residues. Trimming took 4 bases from V and 0 from J, leaving 4 bases between them. The germline CDR1 and CDR2 sequences are MDHEN and SYDVKM. DNA of the CDR3: TGTGCCAGCAGTTCAGATAGCAATCAGCCCCAGCATTTT. Encoded protein: CASSSDSNQPQHF.

This clone occurred a few times. V usage is TRBV7-9 and J usage is TRBJ2-7; a weak D match, TRBD1 (6 bases). V lost 5 bases to trimming and J lost 5 bases, with 10 bases between them. Germline V lookup: CDR1 SEHNR, CDR2 FQNEAQ (reference sequence). This CDR3 region has 12 residues. CDR3 in DNA: TGTGCCAGCAGCCAGACAGGCCACGAGCAGTACTTC. Translation gives CASSQTGHEQYF.

The rearrangement links TRBV6-5 to TRBJ1-6; 9 positions match TRBD1. This CDR3 has 14 amino acids. The V segment lost 11 bases and the J segment 9 bases; nucleotides outside the gene matches: 11. Germline CDR1 reads MNHEY; CDR2 reads SVGAGI. DNA of the CDR3: TGTGCCTTACAGGGGGCCGATGGGGTTTCACCCCTCCACTTT. Its protein product is CALQGADGVSPLHF.

This chain uses TRBV21-1 with TRBJ1-3. TRBV21-1 is described as a pseudogene. This CDR3 is built from 12 residues. As DNA, the CDR3 is TGTGCCCGGGGGGGGAAAGGAAACACCATATATTTT. This encodes CARGGKGNTIYF.

The CDR3 DNA reads as TGTGCCAGCAGCCAAGAGGGGGCTTACTCCTACGAGCAGTACTTC. Translating it yields CASSQEGAYSYEQYF. The genes are TRBV2 and TRBJ2-7; 7 positions match TRBD1. The length of the CDR3 is 15 residues. V lost 6 bases and J lost 0; bases outside the gene matches: 8. Per the germline V gene, CDR1 is SNHLY and CDR2 is FYNNEI.

This sequence joins TRBV25-1 and TRBJ1-4; 8 positions match TRBD1. This CDR3 comprises 15 residues. Per the germline V gene, CDR1 is MGHDK and CDR2 is SYGVNS. Trimming removed 4 bases from V and 4 bases from J; junction bases left unmatched: 5. In DNA form, the CDR3 reads TGTGCCAGCAGTGTCAGGGGGCTGGGTAATGAAAAACTGTTTTTT. Protein product: CASSVRGLGNEKLFF.

In the case of this clone: This likely traces to a read error, being one base from a far larger clone. The chain combines TRBV28 with TRBJ2-3, with TRBD2 matching 7 bases. The CDR3 spans 13 residues. CDR1 is MDHEN, CDR2 SYDVKM, per germline. V shed 8 bases, J shed 0 bases, and the junction held 2 bases outside the gene matches. CDR3 nucleotides: TGTGCCAGCGGTAGCGGGAGCACAGATACGCAGTATTTT. Translating gives CASGSGSTDTQYF.

The CDR3 DNA sequence: TGTGCCAGTAGTATCGTGTCGGATGAGCAGTTCTTC. Translated, it gives CASSIVSDEQFF. The V gene is TRBV19, the J gene TRBJ2-1; D remains ambiguous. This CDR3 is 12 amino acids long. The V end lost 3 bases, the J end lost 8 bases, and 8 bases lay between the germline ends. Germline loops: CDR1 LNHDA, CDR2 SQIVND (reference sequence). Together with reference TRBV19 and TRBJ2-1, the CDR3 gives the full variable domain: DGGITQSPKYLFRKEGQNVTLSCEQNLNHDAMYWYRQDPGQGLRLIYYSQIVNDFQKGDIAEGYSVSREKKESFPLTVTSAQKNPTAFYLCASSIVSDEQFFGPGTRLTVL.

The CDR3 reads CASGKYSGREEDGGELFF. CDR3 in DNA: TGTGCTAGTGGGAAGTATAGCGGGAGAGAGGAGGACGGCGGGGAGCTGTTTTTT. The V call is TRBV12-5, the J call TRBJ2-2; 9 bases agree with TRBD2. Germline CDR1 is LGHNT and CDR2 is FRNRAP. The junction had 18 bases not matched to a gene; V was cut back by 6 bases and J by 7 bases. The CDR3 length is 18 residues.

This chain uses TRBV9 with TRBJ2-7; D may be TRBD2 (6 bases). This CDR3 spans 15 amino acids. Per the germline V gene, CDR1 is SGDLS and CDR2 is YYNGEE. Trimming removed 4 bases from V and 2 bases from J, with 16 bases in between. CDR3 sequence reads: CASSPTSPSTYEQYF. DNA for the CDR3: TGTGCCAGCAGCCCGACTAGTCCCTCAACCTACGAGCAGTACTTC.

This clone appeared once. V gene TRBV7-9 combines with J gene TRBJ2-1; the match to TRBD2 covers 9 bases. Germline V gene lookup returns CDR1 SEHNR and CDR2 FQNEAQ (reference sequence). Trimming at V came to 4 bases and at J to 7 bases, leaving 14 bases not matched to a gene. The CDR3 runs 17 residues. The CDR3 sequence is CASSSPRGGANNNEQFF. CDR3 sequence (DNA): TGTGCCAGCAGCTCCCCCCGCGGGGGGGCAAACAATAATGAGCAGTTCTTC. Together with reference TRBV7-9 and TRBJ2-1, the CDR3 gives the full variable domain: DTGVSQNPRHKITKRGQNVTFRCDPISEHNRLYWYRQTLGQGPEFLTYFQNEAQLEKSRLLSDRFSAERPKGSFSTLEIQRTEQGDSAMYLCASSSPRGGANNNEQFFGPGTRLTVL.

Details on this clone: Other DNA sequences within the sample encode an identical CDR3. The rearrangement joins TRBV28 to TRBJ1-2; 7 nucleotides match TRBD1. V lost 8 bases, J lost 3 bases, and 6 bases stayed unmatched. CDR1 is MDHEN and CDR2 is SYDVKM in the germline V gene. CDR3 size: 13 residues. The CDR3 loop is CASLDRADYGYTF. CDR3 DNA: TGTGCCAGCTTAGACAGGGCTGACTATGGCTACACCTTC.

The rearrangement links TRBV30 to TRBJ1-6; 9 nucleotides align to TRBD1. The junction had 9 bases not matched to a gene; V was cut back by 4 bases and J by 8 bases. CDR1 and CDR2 (germline): GTSNPN, SVGIG (reference sequence). This CDR3 comprises 15 residues. The CDR3 sequence is CAWIDRDRDYSPLHF. Here the CDR3 DNA reads TGTGCCTGGATCGACCGGGACAGGGATTATTCACCCCTCCACTTT.

The chain combines TRBV7-2 with TRBJ1-5, with D possibly TRBD1 on 6 matching bases. The CDR3 contains 13 residues. V lost 3 bases and J lost 6, with 9 bases in between. Germline CDR1 SGHTA, CDR2 FQGNSA. Here the CDR3 reads CASSFRGGQPQHF. For the CDR3, the DNA is TGTGCCAGCAGCTTCAGAGGGGGTCAGCCCCAGCATTTT. The variable domain in full, completed from reference TRBV7-2 and TRBJ1-5, reads GAGVSQSPSNKVTEKGKDVELRCDPISGHTALYWYRQSLGQGLEFLIYFQGNSAPDKSGLPSDRFSAERTGGSVSTLTIQRTQQEDSAVYLCASSFRGGQPQHFGDGTRLSIL.

The gene calls are TRBV19 and TRBJ1-1; 7 bases agree with TRBD1. Germline loops: CDR1 LNHDA, CDR2 SQIVND (reference sequence). The ends lost 5 bases at V and 0 bases at J; junction bases unmatched: 6. The CDR3 has 15 residues. The chain's CDR3 is CASSAWDSLNTEAFF. The CDR3 nucleotides read TGTGCCAGTAGTGCTTGGGACAGTTTGAACACTGAAGCTTTCTTT.

This chain connects TRBV7-3 to TRBJ2-2; tentatively, D is TRBD2 (6 bases). Trimming took 1 base from V and 7 from J, leaving 13 bases between them. The CDR3 contains 15 residues. The germline gives CDR1 SGHTA, CDR2 FQGTGA. Here the CDR3 DNA reads TGTGCCAGCAGCTTAATCCCAGGGAGGCACGGGGAGCTGTTTTTT. This encodes CASSLIPGRHGELFF.

This sequence joins TRBV15 and TRBJ2-1, with TRBD2 identical over 7 bases. Germline lookup yields CDR1 LNHNV and CDR2 YYDKDF (reference sequence). The CDR3 covers 18 residues. The V gene end was trimmed by 4 bases and the J gene end by 4 bases; junction bases not matched to a gene: 16. The CDR3 region has the DNA TGTGCCACCAGCACAAAACAAGCGGGGTGGGTCCTTTACAATGAGCAGTTCTTC. Its translation: CATSTKQAGWVLYNEQFF.

J is TRBJ2-3 and V is TRBV4-1; 8 nucleotides agree with TRBD1. Germline V gene data show CDR1 as MGHRA and CDR2 as YSYEKL. This CDR3 region has 15 residues. Unmatched junction bases numbered 6, after V lost 3 bases and J lost 4 bases. Written as DNA, the CDR3 is TGCGCCAGCAGCCAGTCAGGGGGCTTGGCAGATACGCAGTATTTT. This encodes CASSQSGGLADTQYF.

The chain uses TRBV3-1 (or the pseudogene TRBV3-2) and TRBJ1-3; D gene uncertain. In germline, CDR1 is LGHDT, CDR2 YNNKEL (reference sequence). Between the trimmed V and J ends, which lost 1 base and 3 bases, there was a span of 4 bases. This CDR3 comprises 13 residues. The CDR3 DNA follows: TGTGCCAGCAGCCAAGTAGATGGAAACACCATATATTTT. Translation gives CASSQVDGNTIYF.

The V and J genes are TRBV7-9 and TRBJ1-2, with a possible D match to TRBD1 (6 bases). The ends were cut back, 1 base at V and 8 bases at J, with 20 bases in the middle. The CDR3 sequence is 16 residues long. CDR1 is SEHNR and CDR2 is FQNEAQ in the germline V gene (reference sequence). Here the CDR3 DNA reads TGTGCCAGCAGCTTAGGGGGATCAGGGGAAGCGGACGGCTACACCTTC. It is translated as CASSLGGSGEADGYTF.

The rearrangement joins TRBV19 to TRBJ2-3; the D gene is possibly TRBD1 (5 bases). V was trimmed by 4 bases and J by 3 bases, leaving 14 bases between them. The CDR3 loop spans 15 amino acids. Germline V CDR1 and CDR2: LNHDA, SQIVND (reference sequence). The CDR3 loop reads CASSTTLGRTDTQYF. As DNA, the CDR3 is TGTGCCAGTAGTACGACCCTGGGGCGGACAGATACGCAGTATTTT.

The chain is built from TRBV11-2 and TRBJ2-7; D is possibly TRBD2 (5 bases). V was trimmed by 3 bases and J by 2 bases, leaving 11 bases between them. CDR3 size: 14 residues. CDR1 is SGHAT and CDR2 is FQNNGV in the germline V gene. The CDR3 nucleotides are TGTGCCAGCAGCTTCACCCACGGGACCTACGAGCAGTACTTC. Translating gives CASSFTHGTYEQYF.

The chain uses TRBV14 and TRBJ2-1, with D perhaps matching TRBD1 (6 bases). Trimming shortened V by 4 bases and J by 0 bases, and 13 bases separated the two germline ends. The germline V gene has CDR1 SGHDN and CDR2 FVKESK. This CDR3 has 16 residues. In nucleotides, the CDR3 is TGTGCCAGCAGCCCGCTAGGACAGAGCTCCTACAATGAGCAGTTCTTC. Amino acid sequence: CASSPLGQSSYNEQFF.

This chain connects TRBV4-1 to TRBJ2-1, with 8 bases aligning to TRBD1. Trimming at V came to 1 base and at J to 8 bases, leaving 10 bases not matched to a gene. Germline lookup yields CDR1 MGHRA and CDR2 YSYEKL. The CDR3 spans 16 residues. CDR3 in amino acids: CASSQGTGQVTHEQFF. The CDR3 DNA sequence: TGCGCCAGCAGCCAAGGAACGGGACAGGTTACGCATGAGCAGTTCTTC.

This rearrangement joins TRBV24-1 to TRBJ2-5; weak D call: TRBD1 (5 bases). Trimming took off 3 bases at V and 1 base at J, with 11 bases between the two ends. The germline V gene encodes CDR1 KGHDR and CDR2 SFDVKD. The CDR3 sequence is 15 residues long. CDR3 in amino acids: CATSDGALTQETQYF. The CDR3 region has the DNA TGTGCCACCAGTGATGGGGCCCTTACCCAAGAGACCCAGTACTTC.

V is TRBV5-5 and J is TRBJ1-2; TRBD1 matches 9 bases. CDR1 and CDR2 (germline): SGHKS, YYEKEE (reference sequence). J lost 7 bases, V lost 0 bases, and 4 bases had no gene match. This CDR3 region has 14 residues. In DNA form, the CDR3 reads TGTGCCAGCAGCTTGGAGGGACAGGGACCTGGCTACACCTTC. This translates into CASSLEGQGPGYTF.

The CDR3 sequence is CASSQDSGNTIYF. The CDR3 DNA sequence: TGTGCCAGCAGCCAGGACTCTGGAAACACCATATATTTT. The V gene is TRBV9, the J gene TRBJ1-3; D ambiguous. This CDR3 is built from 13 residues. Trimming removed 4 bases at V and 0 bases at J, with 5 bases between. Germline values: CDR1 SGDLS, CDR2 YYNGEE.